This paragraph covers one TCR beta chain sequence. V lost 9 bases and J lost 8; bases outside the gene matches: 4. Germline CDR1 reads LNHDA; CDR2 reads SQIVND (reference sequence). This CDR3 spans 12 amino acids. This specimen belongs to a study of blood T cell repertoires in COVID-19. Across the study: Acute and convalescent COVID-19 specimens originated in the United States, Italy and Spain. PBMCs, B-cell-depleted T cells, or T cells were the source of the cDNA or gDNA that made up the material.

As originally analysed: Nucleated cell number was recorded as an estimate derived from reference gene primer amplification. Sequencing was performed with immunoSEQ multiplex PCR; in TCRdb, only in-frame clones are kept and a portion is missing. That table furnishes V, J and clone size, whereas the DNA furnished D and trimming. The table lists about 250,000 clones, approximately 86% of them singletons. This rearrangement joins TRBV19 to TRBJ1-4, with 9 nucleotides matching TRBD1. This TCR came from an elderly man with acute or convalescent COVID-19. Sequencing input: peripheral blood. CDR3 nucleotide sequence: TGTGCCAGACAGGGGGCAGGGGAAAAACTGTTTTTT. Its translation is CARQGAGEKLFF.